The present TCR beta chain was sequenced within a study of monozygotic twins with inflammatory bowel disease. Study-level findings and limits: T cell subtypes that differed could not be told apart. Discordant twins had repertoire similarity that did not differ from that of concordant twins, possibly from limited power.

This CDR3 has 12 amino acids. A word on this clonotype: Its antigen is unidentified.

Eight distinct reactions (per sample) were used to make the cDNA. TCRdb re-called the 5' RACE reads and catalogs CDR3 proteins one per entry, DNA excluded. This repertoire comprises about 380,000 distinct CDR3 sequences; its ten largest clones make up just over 2.5%. The chain recombines TRBV12-3 or TRBV12-4 with TRBJ2-7. The receptor was derived from a human donor with ulcerative colitis or Crohn's disease, or a healthy co-twin of an affected twin (not recorded which). Specimen: blood. CDR3 in amino acids: CASSLVPSEQYF.